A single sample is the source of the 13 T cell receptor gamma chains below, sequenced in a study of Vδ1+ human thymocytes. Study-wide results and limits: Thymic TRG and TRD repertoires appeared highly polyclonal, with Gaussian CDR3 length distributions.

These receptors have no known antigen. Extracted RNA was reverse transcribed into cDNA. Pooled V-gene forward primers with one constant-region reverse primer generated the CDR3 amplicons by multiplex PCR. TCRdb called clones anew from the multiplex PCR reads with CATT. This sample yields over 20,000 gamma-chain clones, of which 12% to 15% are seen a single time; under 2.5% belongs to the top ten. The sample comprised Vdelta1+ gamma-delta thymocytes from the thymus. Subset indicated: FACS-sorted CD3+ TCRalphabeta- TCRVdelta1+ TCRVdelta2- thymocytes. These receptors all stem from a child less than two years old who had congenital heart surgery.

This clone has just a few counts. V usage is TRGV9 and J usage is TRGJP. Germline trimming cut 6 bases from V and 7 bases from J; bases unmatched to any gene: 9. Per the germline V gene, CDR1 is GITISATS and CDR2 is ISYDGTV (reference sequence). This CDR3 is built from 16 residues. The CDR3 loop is CALWTPGELGKKIKVF. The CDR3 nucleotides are TGTGCCTTGTGGACCCCCGGGGAGTTGGGCAAAAAAATCAAGGTATTT.

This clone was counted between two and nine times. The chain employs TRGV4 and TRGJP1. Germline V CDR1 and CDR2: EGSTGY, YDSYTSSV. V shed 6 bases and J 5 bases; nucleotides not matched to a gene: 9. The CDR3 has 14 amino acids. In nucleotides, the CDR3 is TGTGCCACCTGGAATGAAGGGACTGGTTGGTTCAAGATATTT. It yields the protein CATWNEGTGWFKIF.

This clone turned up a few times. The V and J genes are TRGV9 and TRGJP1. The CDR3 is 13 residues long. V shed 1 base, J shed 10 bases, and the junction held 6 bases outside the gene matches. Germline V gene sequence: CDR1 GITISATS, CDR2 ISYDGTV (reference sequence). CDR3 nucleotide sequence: TGTGCCTTGTGGGAGGTTAAAACTTGGTTCAAGATATTT. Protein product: CALWEVKTWFKIF.

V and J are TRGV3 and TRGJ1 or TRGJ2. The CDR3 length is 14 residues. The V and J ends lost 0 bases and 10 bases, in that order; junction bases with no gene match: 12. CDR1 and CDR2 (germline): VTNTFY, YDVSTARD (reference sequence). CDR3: CATWDRPGPEKKLF. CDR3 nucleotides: TGTGCCACCTGGGACAGGCCGGGCCCTGAAAAGAAACTCTTT.

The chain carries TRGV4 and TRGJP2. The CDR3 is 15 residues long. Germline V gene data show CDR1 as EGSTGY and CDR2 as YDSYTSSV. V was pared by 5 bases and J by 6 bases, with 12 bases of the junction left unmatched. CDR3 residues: CATWGGSLGDWIKTF. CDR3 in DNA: TGTGCCACCTGGGGCGGCTCTCTTGGTGATTGGATCAAGACGTTT.

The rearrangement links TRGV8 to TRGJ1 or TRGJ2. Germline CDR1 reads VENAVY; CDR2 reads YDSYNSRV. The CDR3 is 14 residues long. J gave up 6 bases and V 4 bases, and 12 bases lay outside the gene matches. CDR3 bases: TGTGCCACCTGGGAATCGCCGGGTTGTTATAAGAAACTCTTT. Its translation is CATWESPGCYKKLF.

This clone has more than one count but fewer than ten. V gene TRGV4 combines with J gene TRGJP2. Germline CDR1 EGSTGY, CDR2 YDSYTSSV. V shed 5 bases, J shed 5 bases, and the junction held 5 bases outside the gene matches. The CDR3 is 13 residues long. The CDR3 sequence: CATWVRSDWIKTF. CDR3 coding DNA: TGTGCCACCTGGGTAAGGAGTGATTGGATCAAGACGTTT.

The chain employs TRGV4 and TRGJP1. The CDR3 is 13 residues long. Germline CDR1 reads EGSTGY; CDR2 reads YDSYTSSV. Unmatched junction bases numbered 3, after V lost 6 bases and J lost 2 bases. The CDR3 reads CATWRTTGWFKIF. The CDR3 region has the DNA TGTGCCACCTGGAGGACCACTGGTTGGTTCAAGATATTT.

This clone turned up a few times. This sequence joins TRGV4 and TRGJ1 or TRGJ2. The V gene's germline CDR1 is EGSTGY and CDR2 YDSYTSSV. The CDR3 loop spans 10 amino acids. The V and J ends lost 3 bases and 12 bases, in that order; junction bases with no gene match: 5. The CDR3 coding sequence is TGTGCCACCTGGGATAGGACGAAACTCTTT. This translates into CATWDRTKLF.

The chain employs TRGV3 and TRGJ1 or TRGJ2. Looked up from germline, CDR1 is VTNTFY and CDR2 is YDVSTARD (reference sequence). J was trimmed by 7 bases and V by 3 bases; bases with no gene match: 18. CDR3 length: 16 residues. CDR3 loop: CATWDPKSLSGYKKLF. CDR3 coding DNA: TGTGCCACCTGGGACCCGAAAAGCTTGTCGGGATATAAGAAACTCTTT.

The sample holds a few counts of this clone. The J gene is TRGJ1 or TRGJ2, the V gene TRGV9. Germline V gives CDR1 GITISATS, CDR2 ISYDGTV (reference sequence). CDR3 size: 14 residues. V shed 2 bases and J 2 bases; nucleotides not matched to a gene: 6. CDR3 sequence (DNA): TGTGCCTTGTGGGAGGACCACTATTATTATAAGAAACTCTTT. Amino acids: CALWEDHYYYKKLF.

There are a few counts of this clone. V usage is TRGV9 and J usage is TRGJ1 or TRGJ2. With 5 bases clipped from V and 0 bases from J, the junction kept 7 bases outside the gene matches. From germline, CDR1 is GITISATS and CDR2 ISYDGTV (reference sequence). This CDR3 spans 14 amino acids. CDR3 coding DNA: TGTGCCTTGTGGGGCTTACCGAATTATTATAAGAAACTCTTT. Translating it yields CALWGLPNYYKKLF.

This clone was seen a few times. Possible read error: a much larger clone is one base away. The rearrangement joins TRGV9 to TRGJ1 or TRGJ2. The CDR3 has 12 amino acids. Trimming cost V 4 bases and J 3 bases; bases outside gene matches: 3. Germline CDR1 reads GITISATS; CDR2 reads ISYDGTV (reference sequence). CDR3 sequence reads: CALWEVYYKKLF. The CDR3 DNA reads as TGTGCCTTGTGGGAAGTTTATTATAAGAAACTCTTT.